The TCR beta chain described here comes from a study of somatic mutations in cytotoxic T cells in rheumatoid arthritis. The table came from immunoSEQ multiplex PCR; TCRdb's copy has only in-frame clones and leaves some out. The data show some 19,000 clones, with under 85% seen just once and approximately 9.9% held by the top ten. The CDR3 contains 15 residues. CDR1 and CDR2 (germline): MGHRA, YSYEKL. Deletions cut 1 base from V and 2 bases from J, with 12 bases between. The specimen was CD8+ T cells sorted from blood. This sequence joins TRBV4-1 and TRBJ2-7; D is uncertain. This TCR was recovered from a man in his late teens or twenties with rheumatoid arthritis. CDR3 nucleotide sequence: TGCGCCAGCAGCCAAGTCCACGGTCAAACCTACGAGCAGTACTTC. Protein product: CASSQVHGQTYEQYF.